This T cell receptor (beta chain) was sequenced in a study of cytomegalovirus exposure and HLA in healthy donors. Study results and limitations: Most of the TCR beta V segments (in an earlier analysis) were productive either about 87% or about 30% of the time. The presence/absence work took it that sequencing depth was about the same across donors. Later analysis reportedly placed an Asian-associated ancestry cluster below the roughly 700-donor mean in N-insertions.

The CDR3 spans 13 residues. Germline loops: CDR1 SNHLY, CDR2 FYNNEI. Trimming took 8 bases from V and 5 from J; bases not matched to a gene: 8. This clone was observed a handful of times. The antigen is undetermined. With 60 Vbeta and 13 Jbeta primers, the PCR was carried out. Measured with immunoSEQ multiplex PCR; TCRdb has only the in-frame clones, and not every one. Of 110,000 or so clones listed, approximately 11% are singletons. The sequenced sample was PBMCs. The chain couples TRBV2 to TRBJ2-5; 7 nucleotides agree with TRBD1. This clonotype was obtained from a middle-aged man in good health and CMV-seropositive. The CDR3 protein is CASETGIVETQYF. As DNA, the CDR3 is TGTGCCAGCGAGACAGGGATTGTTGAGACCCAGTACTTC.